Below are 24 T cell receptor beta chains sequenced from a single sample in a study of blood T cells in healthy people across ages. Together with a sample-barcoded 5' primer, a J-beta primer mix was included in a second PCR lasting about 7 to 12 cycles. TCRdb ran MiXCR on the 5' RACE reads and lists one entry per CDR3 protein. The table lists some 290,000 distinct CDR3 sequences, roughly a quarter of them singletons, with around 30% in the top ten. The sample taken for sequencing was blood. All receptors come from a woman aged 70-85 years in good health.

The chain combines TRBV4-1 with TRBJ2-4, with a possible D match to TRBD1 (6 bases). CDR1 and CDR2 from the germline V gene are MGHRA and YSYEKL. The CDR3 contains 13 residues. V lost 8 bases to trimming and J lost 1 base, with 9 bases between them. In nucleotides, the CDR3 is TGCGCCAGCGGCACAGGGGCCAAAAACATTCAGTACTTC. Translating gives CASGTGAKNIQYF.

The chain couples TRBV28 to TRBJ1-3; TRBD1 matches 12 bases. Germline V CDR1 and CDR2: MDHEN, SYDVKM. Losses at the gene ends were 4 bases for V and 3 bases for J; bases not matched to a gene: 10. This CDR3 has 18 amino acids. CDR3 sequence (DNA): TGTGCCAGCAGTTCCCCCGGGACAGGGGGCTCCGGTGGAAACACCATATATTTT. This codes for CASSSPGTGGSGGNTIYF.

The table lists this clonotype with a count of one. V and J are TRBV7-9 and TRBJ1-1; 10 bases align to TRBD1. V lost 5 bases, J lost 5 bases, and 8 bases stayed unmatched. CDR1 is SEHNR, CDR2 FQNEAQ, per germline (reference sequence). There are 15 residues in the CDR3. CDR3 sequence: CASSLGGQGGTEAFF. The CDR3 region has the DNA TGTGCCAGCAGCCTAGGAGGACAGGGGGGAACTGAAGCTTTCTTT.

V and J are TRBV28 and TRBJ1-1; D is unclear. Per the germline V gene, CDR1 is MDHEN and CDR2 is SYDVKM. This CDR3 is built from 12 residues. With 6 bases removed from V and 1 base from J, the gap between germline ends came to 6 bases. In DNA form, the CDR3 reads TGTGCCAGCAGCGAAGGGAACACTGAAGCTTTCTTT. It yields the protein CASSEGNTEAFF. The full variable domain, completed using reference TRBV28 and TRBJ1-1, is DVKVTQSSRYLVKRTGEKVFLECVQDMDHENMFWYRQDPGLGLRLIYFSYDVKMKEKGDIPEGYSVSREKKERFSLILESASTNQTSMYLCASSEGNTEAFFGQGTRLTVV.

V usage is TRBV5-1 and J usage is TRBJ2-2; D not resolved. Trimming removed 4 bases at V and 2 bases at J, with 18 bases between. Germline V gene lookup returns CDR1 SGHRS and CDR2 YFSETQ. The CDR3 is 17 residues long. Here the CDR3 DNA reads TGCGCCAGCAGCCCTGTCGGTCTAACGACTAACACCGGGGAGCTGTTTTTT. Translation gives CASSPVGLTTNTGELFF.

The V and J genes are TRBV20-1 and TRBJ2-1, with D perhaps TRBD2 (5 bases). Germline V CDR1 and CDR2: DFQATT, SNEGSKA (reference sequence). V shed 0 bases and J shed 3 bases, with 18 bases lying between them. The CDR3 consists of 17 residues. CDR3: CSARDAPTSPGYNEQFF. DNA for the CDR3: TGCAGTGCTAGAGACGCCCCTACTAGTCCCGGCTACAATGAGCAGTTCTTC.

The chain combines TRBV7-9 with TRBJ2-1; TRBD1 might be the D (5 bases). The J call may be mistaken, given a closer DNA end match to TRBJ2-7. The CDR3 covers 14 residues. Germline CDR1 and CDR2: SEHNR and FQNEAQ (reference sequence). DNA of the CDR3: TGTGCCAGCATACTTGGGGCCGACTCTCCTAAGCAGTACTTC. Translation gives CASILGADSPKQYF.

The sample holds a few counts of this clonotype. This chain joins TRBV6-5 and TRBJ2-3; 9 bases are a match to TRBD2. This CDR3 has 19 amino acids. Trimming removed 2 bases from V and 7 bases from J; junction bases left unmatched: 19. CDR1 MNHEY and CDR2 SVGAGI come from the germline V gene. The CDR3 protein is CASSYPAWTSVSRRNTQYF. The CDR3 bases are TGTGCCAGCAGTTACCCCGCATGGACTAGCGTCTCGCGACGGAATACGCAGTATTTT.

The chain combines TRBV5-8 with TRBJ2-5, with 8 bases that match TRBD1. V lost 0 bases to trimming and J lost 3 bases; unmatched junction nucleotides: 4. This CDR3 is 15 amino acids long. Germline V gives CDR1 SGHTS, CDR2 YDEGEE. This chain's CDR3 is CASSLARQGKETQYF. The CDR3 nucleotides read TGTGCCAGCAGCTTGGCGAGACAGGGGAAAGAGACCCAGTACTTC.

This chain uses TRBV7-8 with TRBJ2-7; TRBD1 agrees at 10 bases. From germline, CDR1 is SGHVS and CDR2 FQNEAQ. This CDR3 has 14 residues. J was trimmed by 6 bases and V by 2 bases; bases with no gene match: 4. The CDR3 sequence: CASSLSGDRGEQYF. In DNA, the CDR3 is TGTGCCAGCAGCTTATCCGGGGACAGGGGCGAGCAGTACTTC. Based on the CDR3 plus reference TRBV7-8 and TRBJ2-7, the full variable domain is GAGVSQSPRYKVAKRGQDVALRCDPISGHVSLFWYQQALGQGPEFLTYFQNEAQLDKSGLPSDRFFAERPEGSVSTLKIQRTQQEDSAVYLCASSLSGDRGEQYFGPGTRLTVT.

About this clonotype: A much larger clone lies a single base off, so this may be a read error. V is TRBV12-3 or TRBV12-4 and J is TRBJ1-5; D ambiguous. The CDR3 loop spans 13 amino acids. Deletions cut 2 bases from V and 0 bases from J, with 2 bases between. This CDR3 reads CASSLSSNQPQHF. CDR3 bases: TGTGCCAGCAGTTTAAGTAGCAATCAGCCCCAGCATTTT.

This chain connects TRBV18 to TRBJ2-1, with 14 positions matching TRBD2. Germline assignment: CDR1 KGHSH and CDR2 LQKENI. V shed 3 bases and J 6 bases; nucleotides not matched to a gene: 1. There are 15 residues in the CDR3. As DNA, the CDR3 is TGTGCCAGCTCACCCGGGACTAGCGGGAGCAATGAGCAGTTCTTC. Translated: CASSPGTSGSNEQFF.

In this sample, this clonotype turned up a few times. This chain joins TRBV29-1 and TRBJ2-5, with TRBD1 matching 8 bases. The CDR3 totals 17 residues. Germline V gives CDR1 SQVTM, CDR2 ANQGSEA. V shed 3 bases, J shed 2 bases, and the junction held 14 bases outside the gene matches. The DNA of the CDR3 is TGCAGCGTTGATAAGGTGGCAGGGGGCCAGGTGCAAGAGACCCAGTACTTC. Amino acid sequence: CSVDKVAGGQVQETQYF.

This clonotype showed up just a few times. The CDR3 reads CSAPVEGGYGYTF. The CDR3 nucleotides are TGCAGTGCCCCGGTTGAAGGGGGGTATGGCTACACCTTC. The chain employs TRBV20-1 and TRBJ1-2, with D perhaps matching TRBD1 (6 bases). The germline V gene encodes CDR1 DFQATT and CDR2 SNEGSKA (reference sequence). The CDR3 consists of 13 residues. Trimming shortened V by 6 bases and J by 5 bases, and 16 bases separated the two germline ends.

This clonotype was counted only a few times. V is TRBV5-5 and J is TRBJ2-6, with D uncertain. Trimming removed 4 bases from V and 1 base from J, with 9 bases in between. This CDR3 has 15 amino acids. The germline V gene encodes CDR1 SGHKS and CDR2 YYEKEE (reference sequence). The chain's CDR3 is CASSTRLSGANVLTF. The DNA for the CDR3 is TGTGCCAGCAGCACCCGGCTGTCTGGGGCCAACGTCCTGACTTTC.

This clonotype was counted many times. The chain uses TRBV5-6 and TRBJ2-1; possibly TRBD2 for D (5 bases). This CDR3 is built from 13 residues. The germline V and J ends were trimmed by 5 bases and 8 bases, with 14 bases remaining between them. Germline lookup yields CDR1 SGHDT and CDR2 YYEEEE. CDR3 nucleotides: TGTGCCAGCAGTTCGGACTCCTGGGATGAGCAGTTCTTC. Translated, it gives CASSSDSWDEQFF.

The V gene is TRBV4-1, the J gene TRBJ2-7; 7 nucleotides align to TRBD1. With V trimmed by 4 bases and J by 2 bases, 17 bases remained unmatched. The CDR3 length is 18 residues. Germline V gene lookup returns CDR1 MGHRA and CDR2 YSYEKL. The CDR3 loop reads CASSPTGTAIPGAYEQYF. CDR3 in DNA: TGCGCCAGCAGCCCTACCGGGACAGCTATACCCGGGGCCTACGAGCAGTACTTC.

This rearrangement joins TRBV29-1 to TRBJ2-7, with TRBD2 as a possible D gene (5 bases). The CDR3 loop spans 11 amino acids. The V gene lost 4 bases and the J gene lost 2 bases, with 6 bases spanning the gap. Germline V gene lookup returns CDR1 SQVTM and CDR2 ANQGSEA. The CDR3 bases are TGCAGCGTTGCGGGGACCTACGAGCAGTACTTC. This codes for CSVAGTYEQYF.

This clonotype was counted at least ten times. The chain couples TRBV29-1 to TRBJ2-4; 7 bases agree with TRBD2. Per the germline V gene, CDR1 is SQVTM and CDR2 is ANQGSEA. Germline trimming cut 3 bases from V and 8 bases from J; bases unmatched to any gene: 13. CDR3 size: 15 residues. The CDR3 sequence is CSVDLRENSEDIQYF. The CDR3 DNA reads as TGCAGCGTTGATTTGCGGGAGAACAGTGAGGACATTCAGTACTTC.

A note on this clonotype: At one end the junction does not follow the germline gene, possibly because of a read error. The rearrangement uses TRBV28 and TRBJ2-1; no clear D gene. This CDR3 comprises 13 residues. Germline CDR1 reads MDHEN; CDR2 reads SYDVKM. The CDR3 nucleotides are TGTGCCAGCATCGATTTCTTGTCTAATGGGCAGTTCTTC. Encoded protein: CASIDFLSNGQFF.

This clonotype was seen more than once but under ten times. The chain is built from TRBV29-1 and TRBJ2-5; D is unclear. Germline V gene data show CDR1 as SQVTM and CDR2 as ANQGSEA. Trimming shortened V by 2 bases and J by 3 bases, and 19 bases separated the two germline ends. The CDR3 runs 16 residues. CDR3 residues: CSVEKTSAAYEETQYF. In DNA form, the CDR3 reads TGCAGCGTTGAAAAGACGTCGGCAGCTTATGAAGAGACCCAGTACTTC.

This clonotype turned up a few times. This chain connects TRBV7-2 to TRBJ1-1, with D possibly matching TRBD1 (5 bases). The V gene lost 1 base and the J gene lost 11 bases, with 14 bases spanning the gap. CDR1 and CDR2 (germline): SGHTA, FQGNSA. This CDR3 spans 13 amino acids. The CDR3: CASSLDGGVRAFF. The DNA for the CDR3 is TGTGCCAGCAGCTTAGACGGGGGTGTCAGGGCTTTCTTT.

The chain recombines TRBV13 with TRBJ2-4; 11 nucleotides line up with TRBD1. Germline loops: CDR1 PRHDT, CDR2 FYEKMQ (reference sequence). CDR3 length: 14 residues. V was pared by 5 bases and J by 7 bases, with 4 bases of the junction left unmatched. CDR3 bases: TGTGCCAGCAGCCTCCGGGACAGGGGGAACATTCAGTACTTC. It encodes CASSLRDRGNIQYF.

The table lists this clonotype with a few counts. The V gene is TRBV3-1, the J gene TRBJ2-7; D is perhaps TRBD2 (5 bases). This CDR3 has 13 residues. The germline V gene has CDR1 LGHDT and CDR2 YNNKEL (reference sequence). V lost 0 bases, J lost 7 bases, and 10 bases lay in between. CDR3 in DNA: TGTGCCAGCAGCCAAGATAACCGGGGAGAGCAGTACTTC. This codes for CASSQDNRGEQYF.